This T cell receptor (beta chain) came from a study of blood T cell repertoires in COVID-19. Study as a whole: Sources were T cells, B-cell-depleted T cells, or PBMCs; the material itself was cDNA or gDNA.

Data came from immunoSEQ multiplex PCR; TCRdb stores just in-frame clones and leaves some out. Of about 140,000 clones in the sample, roughly 81% were seen once. Participants were aged 18 to 89 years from 20 to 30 US areas. Clinical histories supplied by participants themselves formed the basis of cohort assignment. The CDR3 totals 16 residues. The junction had 5 bases not matched to a gene; V was cut back by 5 bases and J by 0 bases. Germline V gene lookup returns CDR1 SGHNT and CDR2 YYREEE (reference sequence). The TCR originated in a woman aged 45 to 65 with acute COVID-19. The specimen sequenced was PBMCs or T cells enriched from blood (not recorded which). This chain joins TRBV5-4 and TRBJ2-1; 10 bases align to TRBD2. The CDR3 here is CASSSASGSSYNEQFF. The CDR3 nucleotides are TGTGCCAGCAGTAGCGCTAGCGGGAGCTCCTACAATGAGCAGTTCTTC. The full variable domain, completed using reference TRBV5-4 and TRBJ2-1, is ETGVTQSPTHLIKTRGQQVTLRCSSQSGHNTVSWYQQALGQGPQFIFQYYREEENGRGNFPPRFSGLQFPNYSSELNVNALELDDSALYLCASSSASGSSYNEQFFGPGTRLTVL.